What follows are 25 T cell receptor beta chains derived from one specimen sequenced in a study of OX40 agonist ivuxolimab in advanced cancers. TCRdb keeps only in-frame clones here, not all; method: immunoSEQ multiplex PCR. In the table there are 100,000 to 150,000 clones, less than 95% of which are singletons. The sequences come from CD4+ or CD8+ T cells sorted from blood, collected in a trial of the OX40 agonist ivuxolimab. These receptors all come from an adult with an advanced solid tumor such as melanoma, head and neck, liver or kidney cancer.

This clone appeared a few times. The chain's CDR3 is CATSRDNLRQPPYEQYF. CDR3 nucleotide sequence: TGTGCCACCAGCAGAGATAACCTCCGGCAGCCCCCCTACGAGCAGTACTTC. This chain uses TRBV15 with TRBJ2-7; D is uncertain. The CDR3 is 17 amino acids. V lost 0 bases to trimming and J lost 2 bases, with 17 bases between them. Germline V gene sequence: CDR1 LNHNV, CDR2 YYDKDF (reference sequence).

Only a few counts were recorded for this clone. The V call is TRBV9, the J call TRBJ2-1; no clear D gene. Germline CDR1 and CDR2: SGDLS and YYNGEE. The CDR3 covers 19 residues. V lost 4 bases, J lost 0 bases, and 23 bases lay in between. The DNA of the CDR3 is TGTGCCAGCAGCCCCCCGACGGGTCCGAGGCTTGGCTCCTACAATGAGCAGTTCTTC. This gives the protein CASSPPTGPRLGSYNEQFF.

The chain has TRBV9 and TRBJ2-5; maybe TRBD2 (7 bases). V lost 3 bases to trimming and J lost 5 bases, with 17 bases between them. This CDR3 spans 15 amino acids. Germline CDR1 SGDLS, CDR2 YYNGEE. The CDR3 DNA sequence: TGTGCCAGCAGCGGGGGGGGCGGAGCTTCGGAGACCCAGTACTTC. It translates to CASSGGGGASETQYF.

The rearrangement uses TRBV27 and TRBJ1-5; D remains ambiguous. The CDR3 has 12 residues. The germline V and J ends were trimmed by 5 bases and 6 bases, with 8 bases remaining between them. Germline CDR1 reads MNHEY; CDR2 reads SMNVEV (reference sequence). The CDR3 is CASSPRGQPQHF. CDR3 nucleotide sequence: TGTGCCAGCAGTCCTCGTGGTCAGCCCCAGCATTTT.

The chain carries TRBV28 and TRBJ2-7; 11 bases align to TRBD2. V lost 5 bases and J lost 3; bases outside the gene matches: 6. The CDR3 is 15 amino acids. CDR1 is MDHEN, CDR2 SYDVKM, per germline. CDR3 sequence reads: CASSIRTSGYYEQYF. In DNA, the CDR3 is TGTGCCAGCAGTATCCGGACTAGCGGGTACTACGAGCAGTACTTC.

The rearrangement links TRBV11-3 to TRBJ2-7; no definite D call. The ends were cut back, 5 bases at V and 5 bases at J, with 16 bases in the middle. This CDR3 contains 14 residues. Germline CDR1 and CDR2: SGHNT and YENEEA. In nucleotides, the CDR3 is TGTGCCAGCAGCCCGGACCCGTCAATTGACGAGCAGTACTTC. The encoded protein is CASSPDPSIDEQYF.

The chain employs TRBV5-1 and TRBJ2-7, with 8 nucleotides matching TRBD2. V shed 4 bases and J 5 bases; nucleotides not matched to a gene: 14. CDR1 is SGHRS, CDR2 YFSETQ, per germline. The CDR3 extends over 16 amino acids. As DNA, the CDR3 is TGCGCCAGCAGCCTGAGCGGGAGAGCCTCCTGGGACGAGCAGTACTTC. Protein: CASSLSGRASWDEQYF. Drawing the rest from reference TRBV5-1 and TRBJ2-7, the complete variable domain is KAGVTQTPRYLIKTRGQQVTLSCSPISGHRSVSWYQQTPGQGLQFLFEYFSETQRNKGNFPGRFSGRQFSNSRSEMNVSTLELGDSALYLCASSLSGRASWDEQYFGPGTRLTVT.

CDR3 sequence reads: CASSPGQGARFEQFF. DNA for the CDR3: TGTGCCAGCAGCCCGGGACAGGGGGCGCGGTTTGAGCAGTTCTTC. The chain links TRBV27 to TRBJ2-1; 12 bases are a match to TRBD1. V shed 6 bases, J shed 9 bases, and the junction held 9 bases outside the gene matches. The CDR3 is 15 residues long. Germline CDR1 is MNHEY and CDR2 is SMNVEV (reference sequence).

The chain links TRBV7-2 to TRBJ1-2; 7 nucleotides agree with TRBD1. The germline gives CDR1 SGHTA, CDR2 FQGNSA. V lost 5 bases and J lost 2; bases outside the gene matches: 8. This CDR3 has 15 amino acids. The DNA of the CDR3 is TGTGCCAGCAGCATCAAGGACAGGAGGAACTATGGCTACACCTTC. The encoded protein is CASSIKDRRNYGYTF.

This rearrangement joins TRBV19 to TRBJ1-1, with 11 bases identical to TRBD1. CDR3 length: 16 residues. The trim removed 3 bases at V and 6 bases at J, leaving 9 bases unmatched. Germline CDR1 LNHDA, CDR2 SQIVND (reference sequence). This CDR3 is CASSIGTGGAPAEAFF. As DNA, the CDR3 is TGTGCCAGTAGTATCGGGACAGGGGGGGCCCCCGCTGAAGCTTTCTTT.

This chain connects TRBV28 to TRBJ2-7; 10 nucleotides match TRBD1. The germline V gene encodes CDR1 MDHEN and CDR2 SYDVKM. This CDR3 has 15 residues. V was clipped by 6 bases and J by 0 bases; unmatched bases: 5. The CDR3 nucleotides are TGTGCCAGCAGGACGGGACAGGGGTCCTCCTACGAGCAGTACTTC. Its protein is CASRTGQGSSYEQYF.

This clone came up a few times. The chain employs TRBV5-5 and TRBJ1-1, with D unresolved. The germline V and J ends were trimmed by 1 base and 5 bases, with 9 bases remaining between them. Per the germline V gene, CDR1 is SGHKS and CDR2 is YYEKEE (reference sequence). CDR3 length: 13 residues. The CDR3 DNA reads as TGTGCCAGCAGCTTGCAGGCGTTAACTGAAGCTTTCTTT. Translated: CASSLQALTEAFF.

The rearrangement joins TRBV6-5 to TRBJ1-2; D ambiguous. The V end lost 0 bases, the J end lost 0 bases, and 8 bases lay between the germline ends. The CDR3 has 15 residues. CDR1 is MNHEY and CDR2 is SVGAGI in the germline V gene. The CDR3 region is CASSYSHIANYGYTF. CDR3 bases: TGTGCCAGCAGTTACTCTCATATAGCTAACTATGGCTACACCTTC.

This chain's CDR3 is CASSRDRPYYGYTF. In nucleotides, the CDR3 is TGTGCCAGTAGTAGAGACAGGCCCTACTATGGCTACACCTTC. V is TRBV19 and J is TRBJ1-2; D may be TRBD1 (6 bases). Trimming cost V 4 bases and J 3 bases, with 12 bases left between them. Germline CDR1 LNHDA, CDR2 SQIVND (reference sequence). CDR3 length equals 14 residues. Drawing the rest from reference TRBV19 and TRBJ1-2, the complete variable domain is DGGITQSPKYLFRKEGQNVTLSCEQNLNHDAMYWYRQDPGQGLRLIYYSQIVNDFQKGDIAEGYSVSREKKESFPLTVTSAQKNPTAFYLCASSRDRPYYGYTFGSGTRLTVV.

The chain carries TRBV5-6 and TRBJ1-3; D may be TRBD1 (5 bases). V was cut by 4 bases and J by 4 bases, with 21 bases left in between. The CDR3 loop spans 17 amino acids. Germline lookup yields CDR1 SGHDT and CDR2 YYEEEE. DNA of the CDR3: TGTGCCAGCAGCCCGTTCGGGGACCAAAACCCAGGAAACACCATATATTTT. As protein: CASSPFGDQNPGNTIYF.

This clone showed up just once. The chain carries TRBV7-2 and TRBJ2-3; D remains unclear. V was trimmed by 4 bases and J by 0 bases, leaving 8 bases between them. Germline-derived CDR1 and CDR2 are SGHTA and FQGNSA. The length of the CDR3 is 14 residues. The CDR3 bases are TGTGCCAGCAGCTATCTATCTAGCACAGATACGCAGTATTTT. It specifies CASSYLSSTDTQYF.

This clone was picked up one time. The chain employs TRBV5-1 and TRBJ2-3; TRBD2 matches at 8 bases. This CDR3 comprises 15 residues. V shed 1 base, J shed 4 bases, and the junction held 5 bases outside the gene matches. CDR1 is SGHRS and CDR2 is YFSETQ in the germline V gene. CDR3 nucleotide sequence: TGCGCCAGCAGCTTGCCGGGACTAGGCGCAGATACGCAGTATTTT. As protein: CASSLPGLGADTQYF.

The rearrangement links TRBV7-9 to TRBJ1-5; tentatively, D is TRBD1 (5 bases). Germline-derived CDR1 and CDR2 are SEHNR and FQNEAQ (reference sequence). The V end lost 3 bases, the J end lost 1 base, and 7 bases lay between the germline ends. The CDR3 contains 14 residues. CDR3 protein: CASSLGLSNQPQHF. The CDR3 DNA follows: TGTGCCAGCAGCTTGGGACTGAGCAATCAGCCCCAGCATTTT.

The V gene is TRBV9, the J gene TRBJ2-1; 9 positions match TRBD2. V was clipped by 3 bases and J by 8 bases; unmatched bases: 9. This CDR3 region has 15 residues. Germline lookup yields CDR1 SGDLS and CDR2 YYNGEE. The chain's CDR3 is CASSGGGDRRDEQFF. CDR3 in DNA: TGTGCCAGCAGCGGCGGGGGGGACCGCCGGGATGAGCAGTTCTTC.

This clone was counted once. The CDR3 spells CASSFESADTQYF. The CDR3 DNA sequence: TGTGCCAGCAGCTTCGAGAGCGCAGATACGCAGTATTTT. The chain uses TRBV6-1 and TRBJ2-3, with unresolved D. Trimming left V 6 bases short and J 4 bases short, with 11 bases between. Germline V lookup: CDR1 MNHNS, CDR2 SASEGT. The CDR3 spans 13 residues.

This sequence joins TRBV28 and TRBJ1-2, with D perhaps TRBD1 (6 bases). This CDR3 is built from 16 residues. The germline CDR1 and CDR2 sequences are MDHEN and SYDVKM. V lost 4 bases to trimming and J lost 4 bases, with 19 bases between them. CDR3 sequence: CASSSHTGSTSYGYTF. CDR3 in DNA: TGTGCCAGCAGTTCGCATACAGGGTCAACCTCCTATGGCTACACCTTC.

This chain links TRBV5-1 with TRBJ1-1; possible D gene TRBD1, 6 bases. The CDR3 contains 14 residues. CDR1 SGHRS and CDR2 YFSETQ come from the germline V gene. V lost 5 bases and J lost 1, with 12 bases in between. The CDR3 reads CASSTGSANTEAFF. The DNA for the CDR3 is TGCGCCAGCAGTACAGGGTCCGCGAACACTGAAGCTTTCTTT.

This clone occurred once. V and J are TRBV5-1 and TRBJ1-1, with no clear D. CDR3 length: 13 amino acids. Trimming pared 0 bases from V and 3 bases from J, leaving 6 bases between. Per germline, CDR1 SGHRS and CDR2 YFSETQ. The CDR3 is CASSLVADTEAFF. The CDR3 nucleotides read TGCGCCAGCAGCTTGGTGGCAGACACTGAAGCTTTCTTT.

This chain uses TRBV7-2 with TRBJ1-5; D perhaps matches TRBD1 (5 bases). This CDR3 is 16 amino acids long. Germline CDR1 is SGHTA and CDR2 is FQGNSA. Trimming shortened V by 1 base and J by 4 bases, and 14 bases separated the two germline ends. Written as DNA, the CDR3 is TGTGCCAGCAGCTTAGTTTCGGGGGGGTGGAATCAGCCCCAGCATTTT. This sequence encodes CASSLVSGGWNQPQHF. Drawing the rest from reference TRBV7-2 and TRBJ1-5, the complete variable domain is GAGVSQSPSNKVTEKGKDVELRCDPISGHTALYWYRQSLGQGLEFLIYFQGNSAPDKSGLPSDRFSAERTGGSVSTLTIQRTQQEDSAVYLCASSLVSGGWNQPQHFGDGTRLSIL.

This chain uses TRBV18 with TRBJ2-3, with D perhaps TRBD1 (5 bases). This CDR3 comprises 14 residues. Trimming removed 3 bases from V and 4 bases from J, with 11 bases in between. The germline gives CDR1 KGHSH, CDR2 LQKENI. The CDR3 nucleotides read TGTGCCAGCTCACCCACAGGTTCCCCAGATACGCAGTATTTT. Encoded protein: CASSPTGSPDTQYF.